The rows below give T cell receptor beta chains drawn from one sample of a study of T cells expressing NK-cell markers. TCRdb re-called the 5' RACE reads; one entry per CDR3 protein, DNA not given. This sample's table reports 660 or so distinct CDR3 sequences. The specimen was blood T cells: a sorted CD56 or NKG2C T cell subset, CD4+ or CD8+ T cells, or bulk PBMC T cells (not recorded which). Source of these receptors: a woman aged 45-60 years in good health. Each CDR3 is given with its conserved first and last residue. Fields, in order: clone size, V gene, J gene, CDR3 protein. Only some rows state a clone size, as once, few, many or a class for expanded clones.

clone_size: -
v_call: TRBV5-6
j_call: TRBJ2-2
cdr3_aa: CASSTRVTGELFF

clone_size: medium-sized
v_call: TRBV6-4
j_call: TRBJ2-1
cdr3_aa: CASSDSGEAGNEQFF

clone_size: medium-sized
v_call: TRBV5-1
j_call: TRBJ2-1
cdr3_aa: CASSLERFLASPFF

clone_size: -
v_call: TRBV6-4
j_call: TRBJ2-1
cdr3_aa: CASSDSTSGSNEQFF

clone_size: medium-sized
v_call: TRBV6-4
j_call: TRBJ2-1
cdr3_aa: CASSDSSGSYNEQFF

clone_size: medium-sized
v_call: TRBV20-1
j_call: TRBJ1-1
cdr3_aa: CSARDREREAFF

clone_size: medium-sized
v_call: TRBV20-1
j_call: TRBJ1-1
cdr3_aa: CSAAGGGGAFF

clone_size: medium-sized
v_call: TRBV20-1
j_call: TRBJ2-3
cdr3_aa: CSASGTSGRMSDTQYF

clone_size: medium-sized
v_call: TRBV20-1
j_call: TRBJ2-2
cdr3_aa: CSARDVAAGENTGELFF

clone_size: medium-sized
v_call: TRBV6-1
j_call: TRBJ2-3
cdr3_aa: CASRRLAGAADTQYF

clone_size: -
v_call: TRBV11-1
j_call: TRBJ2-1
cdr3_aa: CASRSMTSGSNEQFF

clone_size: medium-sized
v_call: TRBV5-1
j_call: TRBJ2-3
cdr3_aa: CASSHSRTSGSTDTQYF

clone_size: medium-sized
v_call: TRBV20-1
j_call: TRBJ2-1
cdr3_aa: CSASGTSDYNEQFF

clone_size: large
v_call: TRBV4-2
j_call: TRBJ2-2
cdr3_aa: CASSQDLEGINTGELFF

clone_size: medium-sized
v_call: TRBV24-1
j_call: TRBJ1-4
cdr3_aa: CATSDPTPDSWDEKLFF

clone_size: medium-sized
v_call: TRBV3-1
j_call: TRBJ1-1
cdr3_aa: CASSQVRWDSHAFF

clone_size: medium-sized
v_call: TRBV11-2
j_call: TRBJ2-3
cdr3_aa: CASSFLGAGNTDTQYF

clone_size: medium-sized
v_call: TRBV15
j_call: TRBJ2-2
cdr3_aa: CATSRESEAGELFF

clone_size: medium-sized
v_call: TRBV20-1
j_call: TRBJ2-2
cdr3_aa: CSARELTPASSETGELFF

clone_size: medium-sized
v_call: TRBV30
j_call: TRBJ1-6
cdr3_aa: CASNQGTNSPLHF

clone_size: medium-sized
v_call: TRBV30
j_call: TRBJ2-7
cdr3_aa: CAWSAVAVFYEQYF

clone_size: medium-sized
v_call: TRBV7-8
j_call: TRBJ2-1
cdr3_aa: CASSYLVSESGYEQFF

clone_size: medium-sized
v_call: TRBV10-3
j_call: TRBJ2-5
cdr3_aa: CATIRDRGQETQYF

clone_size: -
v_call: TRBV6-4
j_call: TRBJ2-3
cdr3_aa: CASSDSTGAGSDTQYF

clone_size: medium-sized
v_call: TRBV20-1
j_call: TRBJ2-2
cdr3_aa: CSARAPTGGDTGELFF

clone_size: medium-sized
v_call: TRBV12-3/TRBV12-4
j_call: TRBJ1-6
cdr3_aa: CASSLKGNNSPLHF

clone_size: medium-sized
v_call: TRBV5-1
j_call: TRBJ2-1
cdr3_aa: CASSLSEGGGQFF

clone_size: medium-sized
v_call: TRBV21-1
j_call: TRBJ2-7
cdr3_aa: CASSIHWRDYEQYF

clone_size: -
v_call: TRBV4-2
j_call: TRBJ2-7
cdr3_aa: CASSQGLAGSYEQYF

clone_size: medium-sized
v_call: TRBV20-1
j_call: TRBJ1-1
cdr3_aa: CSAPSGTGHTEAFF

clone_size: medium-sized
v_call: TRBV5-1
j_call: TRBJ2-7
cdr3_aa: CASSSGTGDVHEQYF

clone_size: medium-sized
v_call: TRBV13
j_call: TRBJ2-1
cdr3_aa: CASSSRTWGRPYNEQFF

clone_size: medium-sized
v_call: TRBV12-3/TRBV12-4
j_call: TRBJ1-2
cdr3_aa: CASSLFQGFSDYYGYTF

clone_size: medium-sized
v_call: TRBV20-1
j_call: TRBJ2-1
cdr3_aa: CSALSGRDHNEQFF

clone_size: medium-sized
v_call: TRBV4-2
j_call: TRBJ1-4
cdr3_aa: CASSQEKGQGYEKLFF

clone_size: medium-sized
v_call: TRBV20-1
j_call: TRBJ2-2
cdr3_aa: CSARTGTADTGELFF

clone_size: medium-sized
v_call: TRBV6-5
j_call: TRBJ1-6
cdr3_aa: CASSYASQGKDSPLHF

clone_size: -
v_call: TRBV6-4
j_call: TRBJ2-1
cdr3_aa: CASSDSLAGANEQFF

clone_size: -
v_call: TRBV7-3
j_call: TRBJ2-1
cdr3_aa: CASSQLAGVGYEQFF

clone_size: medium-sized
v_call: TRBV2
j_call: TRBJ2-7
cdr3_aa: CAVYRGIGYEQYF

clone_size: -
v_call: TRBV12-5
j_call: TRBJ2-1
cdr3_aa: CASGTRGVLRSYNEQFF

clone_size: medium-sized
v_call: TRBV6-5
j_call: TRBJ2-5
cdr3_aa: CASSRDRGPYEGETQYF

clone_size: medium-sized
v_call: TRBV20-1
j_call: TRBJ2-1
cdr3_aa: CSAILGESSYNEQFF

clone_size: -
v_call: TRBV6-4
j_call: TRBJ2-2
cdr3_aa: CASSDDGLTGELFF

clone_size: medium-sized
v_call: TRBV11-3
j_call: TRBJ1-4
cdr3_aa: CASSLEAWDEKLFF

clone_size: medium-sized
v_call: TRBV23-1
j_call: TRBJ2-1
cdr3_aa: CASSQTRGRGATQNEQFF

clone_size: medium-sized
v_call: TRBV6-4
j_call: TRBJ2-1
cdr3_aa: CASSAGTSGSDEQFF

clone_size: -
v_call: TRBV2
j_call: TRBJ1-1
cdr3_aa: CASSQGYWTEAFF

clone_size: -
v_call: TRBV24-1
j_call: TRBJ1-5
cdr3_aa: CATSDEGVLSPQHF

clone_size: medium-sized
v_call: TRBV10-1
j_call: TRBJ2-1
cdr3_aa: CASSERESYNEQFF

clone_size: medium-sized
v_call: TRBV28
j_call: TRBJ2-6
cdr3_aa: CASSNVLGTGANVLTF

clone_size: -
v_call: TRBV20-1
j_call: TRBJ2-1
cdr3_aa: CSAPGQPDYNEQFF

clone_size: -
v_call: TRBV20-1
j_call: TRBJ2-6
cdr3_aa: CSASHSGANVLTF